The 31 T cell receptor beta chains given below trace back to one sample, sequenced in a study of technical replicates of blood from a few donors. Produced via immunoSEQ multiplex PCR; TCRdb's table is partial and in-frame only. The repertoire holds about 94,000 clones, approximately 94% seen once, with around 0.22% in the top ten. Sequenced input: T cells isolated from PBMCs. These receptors were obtained from a human donor in good health.

This sequence joins TRBV5-1 and TRBJ2-5, with D perhaps TRBD1 (5 bases). V was trimmed by 4 bases and J by 4 bases, leaving 11 bases between them. There are 13 residues in the CDR3. CDR1 and CDR2 (germline): SGHRS, YFSETQ. CDR3 sequence (DNA): TGCGCCAGCAGCGAAGGGGTTTCAGAGACCCAGTACTTC. This codes for CASSEGVSETQYF. Full variable domain (outside the CDR3, taken from reference TRBV5-1 and TRBJ2-5): KAGVTQTPRYLIKTRGQQVTLSCSPISGHRSVSWYQQTPGQGLQFLFEYFSETQRNKGNFPGRFSGRQFSNSRSEMNVSTLELGDSALYLCASSEGVSETQYFGPGTRLLVL.

In the case of this clone: Other nucleotide sequences from this sample produce the same CDR3. CDR3 sequence reads: CASSFSSSYNEQFF. The CDR3 region has the DNA TGTGCCAGCAGTTTTTCCAGCTCCTACAATGAGCAGTTCTTC. The chain links TRBV27 to TRBJ2-1, with no clear D. Germline V gives CDR1 MNHEY, CDR2 SMNVEV (reference sequence). The V and J ends lost 3 bases and 0 bases respectively, with 6 bases between them. This CDR3 spans 14 amino acids.

This chain joins TRBV9 and TRBJ1-2, with 12 bases aligning to TRBD1. Germline V gene sequence: CDR1 SGDLS, CDR2 YYNGEE. This CDR3 spans 18 amino acids. The trim removed 0 bases at V and 4 bases at J, leaving 10 bases unmatched. DNA for the CDR3: TGTGCCAGCAGCGTAGATATGGGACAGGGGGCCCTTGGCTATGGCTACACCTTC. Protein sequence: CASSVDMGQGALGYGYTF.

The V and J genes are TRBV5-4 and TRBJ2-7; D remains unclear. Germline assignment: CDR1 SGHNT and CDR2 YYREEE (reference sequence). The CDR3 runs 8 residues. CDR3: CASSFLPV. In DNA, the CDR3 is TGTGCCAGCAGCTTTTTACCGGTC.

The chain joins TRBV7-8 to TRBJ2-7; possible D gene TRBD2, 7 bases. Germline CDR1 and CDR2: SGHVS and FQNEAQ. Trimming left V 5 bases short and J 5 bases short, with 19 bases between. The CDR3 is 15 amino acids. The CDR3: CASSPGEGGKNEQYF. DNA of the CDR3: TGTGCCAGCAGCCCAGGGGAGGGAGGGAAGAACGAGCAGTACTTC. The full variable domain, rest sourced from reference TRBV7-8 and TRBJ2-7, is GAGVSQSPRYKVAKRGQDVALRCDPISGHVSLFWYQQALGQGPEFLTYFQNEAQLDKSGLPSDRFFAERPEGSVSTLKIQRTQQEDSAVYLCASSPGEGGKNEQYFGPGTRLTVT.

The chain links TRBV19 to TRBJ2-2; no definite D call. Germline values: CDR1 LNHDA, CDR2 SQIVND (reference sequence). Trimming took 4 bases from V and 0 from J, leaving 6 bases between them. The CDR3 is made up of 14 amino acids. This CDR3 reads CASSSYANTGELFF. CDR3 sequence (DNA): TGTGCCAGTAGTAGCTACGCGAACACCGGGGAGCTGTTTTTT.

The chain recombines TRBV7-2 with TRBJ2-1; 9 nucleotides align to TRBD2. CDR1 and CDR2 from the germline V gene are SGHTA and FQGNSA. The CDR3 consists of 16 residues. The ends lost 3 bases at V and 2 bases at J; junction bases unmatched: 5. The CDR3, as DNA: TGTGCCAGCAGCTTGTCCGGGACTAGCCCCTACAATGAGCAGTTCTTC. Residues: CASSLSGTSPYNEQFF.

The CDR3 region has the DNA TGTGCCAGCAAAGAGGTACAGACAGGGGATACGCAGTATTTT. It specifies CASKEVQTGDTQYF. The V gene is TRBV11-2, the J gene TRBJ2-3; the match to TRBD1 covers 7 bases. CDR1 and CDR2 (germline): SGHAT, FQNNGV. With 7 bases clipped from V and 6 bases from J, the junction kept 10 bases outside the gene matches. CDR3 length: 14 amino acids.

V and J are TRBV11-2 and TRBJ2-7, with 7 bases lining up with TRBD2. After removal of 3 bases from V and 5 bases from J, the junction contained 4 bases not matched to a gene. The CDR3 covers 13 residues. Looked up from germline, CDR1 is SGHAT and CDR2 is FQNNGV. As DNA, the CDR3 is TGTGCCAGCAGCTTCTCGGCGGGGGACGAGCAGTACTTC. It translates to CASSFSAGDEQYF.

The J gene is TRBJ2-5, the V gene TRBV5-3; the match to TRBD2 covers 7 bases. TRBV5-3 has ORF status, its function being uncertain. The CDR3 length is 11 residues. After removal of 4 bases from V and 14 bases from J, the junction contained 8 bases not matched to a gene. The CDR3 protein is CARSPGDYSYF. The CDR3 DNA reads TGTGCCAGAAGCCCGGGGGACTATTCCTACTTC.

This chain joins TRBV7-9 and TRBJ1-1; no definite D call. Trimming pared 5 bases from V and 6 bases from J, leaving 10 bases between. This CDR3 contains 12 residues. The germline gives CDR1 SEHNR, CDR2 FQNEAQ (reference sequence). Written as DNA, the CDR3 is TGTGCCAGCAGCCCCGGGAGAGCTGAAGCTTTCTTT. Translation gives CASSPGRAEAFF.

This clone was seen a handful of times. The V and J genes are TRBV28 and TRBJ2-7; 7 nucleotides match TRBD1. Trimming cost V 3 bases and J 2 bases; bases outside gene matches: 10. This CDR3 has 16 amino acids. CDR1 and CDR2 from the germline V gene are MDHEN and SYDVKM. This CDR3 is CASSFFPGQSTYEQYF. Written as DNA, the CDR3 is TGTGCCAGCAGTTTTTTTCCGGGACAGAGTACCTACGAGCAGTACTTC.

V usage is TRBV2 and J usage is TRBJ1-4, with D possibly TRBD1 on 5 matching bases. V gave up 1 base and J gave up 15 bases, with 18 bases separating them. The germline V gene has CDR1 SNHLY and CDR2 FYNNEI. The CDR3 length is 14 residues. CDR3 sequence reads: CASSEGGDWPVMFF. CDR3 bases: TGTGCCAGCAGTGAAGGGGGGGACTGGCCTGTTATGTTTTTT.

The chain links TRBV18 to TRBJ2-7; TRBD1 matches 8 bases. The CDR3 totals 15 residues. Looked up from germline, CDR1 is KGHSH and CDR2 is LQKENI. V lost 3 bases, J lost 7 bases, and 11 bases stayed unmatched. The CDR3 reads CASSPGQGMQREQYF. The CDR3 region has the DNA TGTGCCAGCTCACCTGGACAGGGAATGCAGCGGGAGCAGTACTTC.

A single count supports this clone. The chain joins TRBV18 to TRBJ2-7; D not certain. Germline V gene lookup returns CDR1 KGHSH and CDR2 LQKENI. Between the trimmed V and J ends, which lost 4 bases and 2 bases, there was a span of 12 bases. The length of the CDR3 is 14 residues. CDR3 sequence reads: CASSRPARPYEQYF. CDR3 sequence (DNA): TGTGCCAGCTCACGACCAGCCAGGCCCTACGAGCAGTACTTC. The full variable domain, rest sourced from reference TRBV18 and TRBJ2-7, is NAGVMQNPRHLVRRRGQEARLRCSPMKGHSHVYWYRQLPEEGLKFMVYLQKENIIDESGMPKERFSAEFPKEGPSILRIQQVVRGDSAAYFCASSRPARPYEQYFGPGTRLTVT.

This sequence joins TRBV7-8 and TRBJ2-2; 12 nucleotides agree with TRBD1. This CDR3 is built from 18 residues. Germline trimming cut 1 base from V and 0 bases from J; bases unmatched to any gene: 3. Germline assignment: CDR1 SGHVS and CDR2 FQNEAQ. The DNA for the CDR3 is TGTGCCAGCAGCTTAGGGGGGACAGGGGGCACGAACACCGGGGAGCTGTTTTTT. This codes for CASSLGGTGGTNTGELFF.

V gene TRBV30 combines with J gene TRBJ2-5, with a tentative D call TRBD2 (5 bases). V was clipped by 1 base and J by 7 bases, with 25 bases between them. The CDR3 sequence is 17 residues long. Looked up from germline, CDR1 is GTSNPN and CDR2 is SVGIG (reference sequence). The CDR3, as DNA: TGTGCCTGGAGTGCATTTGATAGCGCAGCCCCACCAGGGACCCAGTACTTC. Protein: CAWSAFDSAAPPGTQYF.

V is TRBV19 and J is TRBJ2-7, with D tentatively TRBD2 (6 bases). The CDR3 is 14 residues long. The V end lost 3 bases, the J end lost 2 bases, and 11 bases lay between the germline ends. Germline V gene lookup returns CDR1 LNHDA and CDR2 SQIVND (reference sequence). The CDR3 loop reads CASSMGGRPYEQYF. Here the CDR3 DNA reads TGTGCCAGTAGTATGGGGGGACGTCCCTACGAGCAGTACTTC. The full variable domain, its missing parts supplied by reference TRBV19 and TRBJ2-7, is DGGITQSPKYLFRKEGQNVTLSCEQNLNHDAMYWYRQDPGQGLRLIYYSQIVNDFQKGDIAEGYSVSREKKESFPLTVTSAQKNPTAFYLCASSMGGRPYEQYFGPGTRLTVT.

The chain joins TRBV6-6 to TRBJ1-1; 7 bases are a match to TRBD1. The CDR3 runs 12 residues. The trim removed 2 bases at V and 7 bases at J, leaving 1 base unmatched. Germline V lookup: CDR1 MNHNY, CDR2 SVGAGI (reference sequence). CDR3 bases: TGTGCCAGCAGTTACGGGACAGATGAAGCTTTCTTT. This encodes CASSYGTDEAFF.

V and J are TRBV15 and TRBJ2-3; the D is unclear. The V gene lost 0 bases and the J gene lost 5 bases, with 6 bases spanning the gap. The CDR3 is made up of 13 amino acids. Germline CDR1 reads LNHNV; CDR2 reads YYDKDF (reference sequence). The CDR3 loop is CATSRDSRDTQYF. CDR3 coding DNA: TGTGCCACCAGCAGAGATAGTCGAGATACGCAGTATTTT.

This chain uses TRBV19 with TRBJ2-3; D is possibly TRBD1 (6 bases). This CDR3 is 16 amino acids long. Per germline, CDR1 LNHDA and CDR2 SQIVND (reference sequence). The V gene lost 2 bases and the J gene lost 0 bases, with 12 bases spanning the gap. CDR3 bases: TGTGCCAGTAGTATAACCCGGACAGAGAGCACAGATACGCAGTATTTT. Translation: CASSITRTESTDTQYF.

The chain links TRBV5-1 to TRBJ1-1; D remains ambiguous. Germline CDR1 SGHRS, CDR2 YFSETQ. The length of the CDR3 is 11 residues. V lost 4 bases and J 1 base, leaving 2 bases between the germline ends. The CDR3: CASSQNTEAFF. CDR3 nucleotide sequence: TGCGCCAGCAGCCAGAACACTGAAGCTTTCTTT.

The gene calls are TRBV7-2 and TRBJ2-7, with no clear D. V lost 2 bases and J lost 6, with 8 bases in between. Germline V gene data show CDR1 as SGHTA and CDR2 as FQGNSA. The CDR3 length is 12 residues. The CDR3 region is CASSLSYGEQYF. The CDR3 bases are TGTGCCAGCAGCTTAAGTTACGGCGAGCAGTACTTC.

This chain's CDR3 is CASSAHTGTDYGYTF. CDR3 nucleotides: TGTGCCAGCAGCGCCCATACCGGGACAGATTATGGCTACACCTTC. The rearrangement uses TRBV9 and TRBJ1-2; 7 bases line up with TRBD1. CDR1 is SGDLS, CDR2 YYNGEE, per germline. J gave up 5 bases and V 3 bases, and 10 bases lay outside the gene matches. The CDR3 has 15 amino acids.

The J gene is TRBJ2-3, the V gene TRBV6-5, with 10 nucleotides matching TRBD2. CDR1 and CDR2 (germline): MNHEY, SVGAGI. The V gene end was trimmed by 6 bases and the J gene end by 5 bases; junction bases not matched to a gene: 5. The CDR3 covers 14 residues. CDR3 DNA: TGTGCCAGCAGAACTAGCGGGAAACTAGATACGCAGTATTTT. This sequence encodes CASRTSGKLDTQYF.

The gene calls are TRBV6-5 and TRBJ2-5; TRBD2 agrees at 10 bases. V dropped 8 bases and J dropped 7; count of bases not matched to a gene: 7. The germline V gene has CDR1 MNHEY and CDR2 SVGAGI. The CDR3 totals 13 residues. CDR3 bases: TGTGCCAGCCTAGCGGGGGACAAAGGGACCCAGTACTTC. It encodes CASLAGDKGTQYF.

The chain carries TRBV30 and TRBJ2-1; TRBD1 aligns across 8 bases. The CDR3 runs to 15 residues. In germline, CDR1 is GTSNPN, CDR2 SVGIG (reference sequence). V lost 5 bases to trimming and J lost 1 base; unmatched junction nucleotides: 7. CDR3 region: CAWERDRISYNEQFF. DNA of the CDR3: TGTGCCTGGGAAAGGGACAGGATATCCTACAATGAGCAGTTCTTC.

The chain uses TRBV6-5 and TRBJ2-1; 10 bases match TRBD1. The CDR3 length is 15 residues. The J segment lost 4 bases and the V segment lost 6 bases, leaving 6 bases of the junction unmatched. CDR1 and CDR2 from the germline V gene are MNHEY and SVGAGI. CDR3 coding DNA: TGTGCCAGCAGCCCCGGGACAGGGGAATACAATGAGCAGTTCTTC. It translates to CASSPGTGEYNEQFF.

V gene TRBV11-3 combines with J gene TRBJ1-1; D uncertain. The V gene's germline CDR1 is SGHNT and CDR2 YENEEA. There are 11 residues in the CDR3. V was cut by 1 base and J by 8 bases, with 5 bases left in between. The CDR3 loop is CASSLAGEAFF. CDR3 DNA sequence: TGTGCCAGCAGCTTAGCGGGGGAAGCTTTCTTT.

The chain uses TRBV18 and TRBJ1-5; TRBD1 might be the D (6 bases). CDR3 length equals 17 residues. The germline V gene encodes CDR1 KGHSH and CDR2 LQKENI. Trimming left V 0 bases short and J 4 bases short, with 16 bases between. In nucleotides, the CDR3 is TGTGCCAGCTCACCACCCATCACAGGGTTGGGGAATCAGCCCCAGCATTTT. Residues: CASSPPITGLGNQPQHF.

The genes are TRBV6-5 and TRBJ1-1; TRBD1 is a possible D gene (6 bases). Germline-derived CDR1 and CDR2 are MNHEY and SVGAGI. The CDR3 runs to 14 residues. With 6 bases removed from V and 1 base from J, the gap between germline ends came to 12 bases. CDR3 sequence reads: CASRTGSQNTEAFF. The DNA of the CDR3 is TGTGCCAGCAGAACAGGGAGCCAGAACACTGAAGCTTTCTTT.